This TCR beta chain was sequenced during a study of blood T cell repertoires in COVID-19. Study details: Specimens from acute and convalescent COVID-19 originated in the United States, Italy and Spain. PBMCs, B-cell-depleted T cells, or T cells provided the cDNA or gDNA that made up the material.

This clone was counted between two and nine times. In germline, CDR1 is SNHLY, CDR2 FYNNEI. The CDR3 sequence is 14 residues long. The trim removed 6 bases at V and 8 bases at J, leaving 9 bases unmatched. As originally analysed: Estimates of nucleated cell counts were drawn from the amplification of reference gene primers. Assay: immunoSEQ multiplex PCR; the TCRdb copy retains only in-frame clones and omits some. D and trimming come from the DNA, and the V and J calls and clone size come from that table. The sample lists more than 300,000 clones, about 90% occurring once. This chain connects TRBV2 to TRBJ1-2, with 10 bases aligning to TRBD1. The TCR sequence derives from a woman in her 70s with COVID-19, enrolled during active disease. The specimen sequenced was peripheral blood. CDR3 amino acids: CASRGTGESRGYTF. The CDR3, as DNA: TGTGCCAGCAGGGGGACAGGGGAATCGCGAGGCTACACCTTC.